A single sample gave rise to the 25 T cell receptor beta chains below, sequenced in a study of monozygotic twins with inflammatory bowel disease. TCRdb reprocessed the 5' RACE reads and keeps a single row for each CDR3 protein, giving no DNA. This table lists about 110,000 distinct CDR3 sequences. Sequenced sample: blood. The receptors originated from a human donor with ulcerative colitis or Crohn's disease, or a healthy co-twin of an affected twin (not recorded which).

V is TRBV28 and J is TRBJ2-3; TCRdb calls TRBD2, which cannot be checked without DNA. The germline CDR1 and CDR2 sequences are MDHEN and SYDVKM. This CDR3 region has 15 residues. CDR3 protein: CASRAGLAGAHREYF.

The chain links TRBV18 to TRBJ2-1; TCRdb returns TRBD1, unconfirmable since there is no DNA. Germline V lookup: CDR1 KGHSH, CDR2 LQKENI. The CDR3 extends over 16 amino acids. The CDR3 region is CASSLFRDRGLDEQFF. Full variable domain (outside the CDR3, taken from reference TRBV18 and TRBJ2-1): NAGVMQNPRHLVRRRGQEARLRCSPMKGHSHVYWYRQLPEEGLKFMVYLQKENIIDESGMPKERFSAEFPKEGPSILRIQQVVRGDSAAYFCASSLFRDRGLDEQFFGPGTRLTVL.

The chain has TRBV5-6 and TRBJ1-4; TCRdb reports TRBD1, a call that lacks DNA to check it against. The CDR3 runs 17 residues. The germline V gene has CDR1 SGHDT and CDR2 YYEEEE. CDR3: CASSNGQGSATNEKLFF.

Here the CDR3 reads CASSRPQETQYF. V gene TRBV4-1 combines with J gene TRBJ2-5. Germline CDR1 is MGHRA and CDR2 is YSYEKL. The CDR3 runs 12 residues.

This chain links TRBV2 with TRBJ2-5; the TRBD2 assignment by TCRdb is unverifiable without DNA. Germline V CDR1 and CDR2: SNHLY, FYNNEI. This CDR3 comprises 18 residues. The CDR3 sequence: CASSDLASGGARGETQYF.

The chain is built from TRBV12-3 or TRBV12-4 and TRBJ2-7. The CDR3 runs 13 residues. This CDR3 reads CASSLTITYEQYF.

The chain employs TRBV3-1 and TRBJ2-1; the D call from TCRdb, TRBD2, cannot be confirmed without DNA. The CDR3 length is 16 residues. Germline lookup yields CDR1 LGHDT and CDR2 YNNKEL (reference sequence). The CDR3 is CASSQPTRDRSNEQFF.

V gene TRBV10-3 combines with J gene TRBJ1-1; the D gene TCRdb calls, TRBD1, cannot be checked with no DNA. Germline V gene lookup returns CDR1 ENHRY and CDR2 SYGVKD. The CDR3 extends over 13 amino acids. The CDR3 loop reads CAISRTGNTEAFF.

This rearrangement joins TRBV7-8 to TRBJ1-5; TCRdb's D call of TRBD1 is untestable without DNA. Germline values: CDR1 SGHVS, CDR2 FQNEAQ. The CDR3 spans 15 residues. The CDR3 loop is CASSLAGDRYQPQHF.

CDR3 region: CASSKDTPGQGAYGYTF. The J gene is TRBJ1-2, the V gene TRBV7-2; checking the TCRdb D call of TRBD1 is not possible without DNA. Germline loops: CDR1 SGHTA, CDR2 FQGNSA. This CDR3 region has 17 residues.

The chain has TRBV20-1 and TRBJ1-2. The CDR3 sequence is 14 residues long. Germline CDR1 reads DFQATT; CDR2 reads SNEGSKA (reference sequence). CDR3 amino acids: CSARDPQVTYGYTF.

The V and J genes are TRBV28 and TRBJ2-7; TCRdb's D gene call, TRBD1, goes unchecked for lack of DNA. This CDR3 has 13 residues. Germline V gene sequence: CDR1 MDHEN, CDR2 SYDVKM. This chain's CDR3 is CASSLTGGDEQYF.

V is TRBV5-1 and J is TRBJ1-1; the TCRdb D gene call, TRBD1, has no DNA to confirm it. The germline gives CDR1 SGHRS, CDR2 YFSETQ. CDR3 length equals 16 residues. This CDR3 reads CASSNLRGGPNTEAFF.

V is TRBV20-1 and J is TRBJ2-2; TCRdb's assignment of TRBD1 cannot be checked, as there is no DNA. CDR3 length: 14 amino acids. CDR1 DFQATT and CDR2 SNEGSKA come from the germline V gene (reference sequence). CDR3 sequence reads: CSAFGTTNTGELFF.

The chain has TRBV27 and TRBJ2-3; TCRdb outputs TRBD2, but without DNA this stays unchecked. CDR3 length: 16 residues. Germline V CDR1 and CDR2: MNHEY, SMNVEV (reference sequence). The CDR3 region is CASSSLTSDLTDTQYF.

The chain carries TRBV9 and TRBJ1-1. Germline assignment: CDR1 SGDLS and CDR2 YYNGEE. The CDR3 runs to 12 residues. CDR3 in amino acids: CATGRWETEAFF.

The chain couples TRBV20-1 to TRBJ2-2; TCRdb lists TRBD2, though no DNA is available to test this call. Per the germline V gene, CDR1 is DFQATT and CDR2 is SNEGSKA (reference sequence). The CDR3 loop spans 16 amino acids. The CDR3 reads CSARDDSGGYSGELFF.

This chain uses TRBV5-1 with TRBJ2-3; TCRdb indicates TRBD1, and absent DNA this call remains unverified. Looked up from germline, CDR1 is SGHRS and CDR2 is YFSETQ. The CDR3 loop spans 14 amino acids. This chain's CDR3 is CASSPGTSTDTQYF.

This rearrangement joins TRBV6-2 or TRBV6-3 to TRBJ2-7; the TCRdb D gene call, TRBD2, has no DNA to confirm it. This CDR3 contains 13 residues. Germline V gene sequence: CDR1 MNHEY, CDR2 SVGEGT. The CDR3 loop is CASRRSPGYEQYF.

This chain uses TRBV5-1 with TRBJ2-3; TCRdb's D call, TRBD1, is unchecked because there is no DNA. CDR3 length: 15 amino acids. Germline V CDR1 and CDR2: SGHRS, YFSETQ. The CDR3 loop is CASSFDGASADTQYF. The full variable domain, with the rest looked up from reference TRBV5-1 and TRBJ2-3, is KAGVTQTPRYLIKTRGQQVTLSCSPISGHRSVSWYQQTPGQGLQFLFEYFSETQRNKGNFPGRFSGRQFSNSRSEMNVSTLELGDSALYLCASSFDGASADTQYFGPGTRLTVL.

The rearrangement joins TRBV4-3 to TRBJ2-3; there is no DNA to check the TCRdb D call of TRBD2. Germline-derived CDR1 and CDR2 are LGHNA and YSLEER. CDR3 size: 16 residues. This CDR3 is CASSQETSGSSDTQYF.

CDR3 amino acids: CASSGDSLYNEQFF. The chain is built from TRBV18 and TRBJ2-1; the D call from TCRdb, TRBD1, cannot be confirmed without DNA. Germline loops: CDR1 KGHSH, CDR2 LQKENI. This CDR3 region has 14 residues.

This sequence joins TRBV7-9 and TRBJ2-1; the TRBD2 assignment by TCRdb is unverifiable without DNA. CDR3 length: 16 residues. Germline CDR1 is SEHNR and CDR2 is FQNEAQ (reference sequence). The CDR3 loop is CASSLGPGLAGNEQFF.

V is TRBV5-1 and J is TRBJ2-7. Germline CDR1 is SGHRS and CDR2 is YFSETQ. The length of the CDR3 is 14 residues. The CDR3 region is CASSQPSGNYEQYF.

This chain uses TRBV4-1 with TRBJ1-1; absent DNA, TCRdb's TRBD1 call cannot be checked. CDR3 size: 15 residues. The germline CDR1 and CDR2 sequences are MGHRA and YSYEKL. CDR3 residues: CASSQEVGGNTEAFF.